Listed below are T cell receptor beta chains from one sample, sequenced in a study of T cells after yellow fever vaccination. MiXCR, applied by TCRdb to the 5' RACE reads, yields one record per CDR3 protein. The sample includes 300,000 to 350,000 distinct CDR3 sequences, 3.5% to 4.5% of them seen just once. The specimen was PBMCs, collected 15 days after the yellow fever booster vaccination. Receptor source: a man younger than 35 who received the YFV17D yellow fever vaccine. The CDR3 runs from the conserved cysteine through the conserved F or W. The order of the fields is V gene, clone size, J gene, D gene, CDR3 DNA, CDR3 protein. D genes are given only for firm matches. Some rows mark clone size as missing; the rest say once, few, many or name a class of expanded clone.

TRBV28,many,TRBJ2-1,.,TGTGCCAGCAGTACGTATGAGCAGTTCTTC,CASSTYEQFF
TRBV4-1,many,TRBJ2-6,TRBD1,TGCGCCAGCAGCGAGACAGGGGGCGGTGGGGCCAACGTCCTGACTTTC,CASSETGGGGANVLTF
TRBV5-1,many,TRBJ1-3,TRBD1,TGCGCCAGCAGACAGGGGTCTGGAAACACCATATATTTT,CASRQGSGNTIYF
TRBV2,.,TRBJ1-1,.,TGTGCCAGCAGTGTGTGGGGGCTGGGCACTGAAGCTTTCTTT,CASSVWGLGTEAFF
TRBV7-2,.,TRBJ1-4,.,TGTGCCAGCAGCGTGACCGGGACGGAAAAACTGTTTTTT,CASSVTGTEKLFF
TRBV7-6,.,TRBJ2-7,TRBD2,TGTGCCAGCAGCTTATTGGGGAGGGATTCCGACGAGCAGTACTTC,CASSLLGRDSDEQYF
TRBV4-3,many,TRBJ2-3,.,TGCGCCAGCAGCCAAGAGATGTCCGGCAATGTAGATACGCAGTATTTT,CASSQEMSGNVDTQYF
TRBV6-1,.,TRBJ2-7,.,TGTGCCAGCAGTTCCAGGGATCCACTCGAGCAGTACTTC,CASSSRDPLEQYF
TRBV5-1,many,TRBJ1-5,.,TGCGCCAGCAGCTTCACTGGGGGGGGTAATCAGCCCCAGCATTTT,CASSFTGGGNQPQHF
TRBV5-1,many,TRBJ2-3,.,TGCGCCAGCAGGTATCGGGGGCTCACAGATACGCAGTATTTT,CASRYRGLTDTQYF
TRBV7-9,few,TRBJ1-1,TRBD1,TGTGCCACCTGGGGGTTGGACAGGTCGGCTGAGGTGAACACTGAAGCTTTCTTT,CATWGLDRSAEVNTEAFF
TRBV7-3,many,TRBJ1-2,.,TGTGCCAGCAGCGAGGGGGGGAGTGGCTACACCTTC,CASSEGGSGYTF
TRBV27,.,TRBJ2-5,.,TGTGCCAGCAGTTCTCCTTATTCCGGGTTGTTGGGAGAGACCCAGTACTTC,CASSSPYSGLLGETQYF
TRBV28,.,TRBJ2-3,TRBD1,TGTGCCAGCGAGGCAGGGGGTACAGATACGCAGTATTTT,CASEAGGTDTQYF
TRBV7-2,medium-sized,TRBJ2-2,TRBD1,TGTGCCAGCAGCTTAGTAGGGGGCGCGAACACCGGGGAGCTGTTTTTT,CASSLVGGANTGELFF
TRBV11-2,many,TRBJ2-5,.,TGTGCCAGCAGCTCGTGGACGGAACAAGAGACCCAGTACTTC,CASSSWTEQETQYF
TRBV11-2,many,TRBJ1-6,.,TGTGCCAGCAGCTGGGCAGTTATGGATTCACCCCTCCACTTT,CASSWAVMDSPLHF
TRBV12-3/TRBV12-4,many,TRBJ1-3,.,TGTGCCAGCAGTTTATTGCGGTCGTCTGGAAACACCATATATTTT,CASSLLRSSGNTIYF
TRBV7-9,few,TRBJ2-7,TRBD1,TGTGCCAGCAGCTCCAGGACAGGGCCCACCTACGAGCAGTACTTC,CASSSRTGPTYEQYF
TRBV6-5,.,TRBJ1-1,TRBD1,TGTGCCAGCAGTTTTCAGACAGGGCGTAAAGCTTTCTTT,CASSFQTGRKAFF
TRBV5-4,.,TRBJ2-7,.,TGTGCCAGCAGCTCTGGAGGGGGCTTCTCCTACGAGCAGTACTTC,CASSSGGGFSYEQYF
TRBV7-2,.,TRBJ2-3,.,TGTGCCAGCAGCCGGGGGGGGACAGGTATCACAGATACGCAGTATTTT,CASSRGGTGITDTQYF
TRBV27,.,TRBJ2-7,.,TGTGCCAGCAGTTCATGGGTCAGGGTCGGGGAGCAGTACTTC,CASSSWVRVGEQYF
TRBV7-7,.,TRBJ2-2,.,TGTGCTAGCAGCTTAGTGGGACACACCGGGGAGCTGTTTTTT,CASSLVGHTGELFF
TRBV4-2,few,TRBJ2-5,TRBD2,TGTGCCAGCAGCCAAGATTCTAGCGGGGGGGCGGGAGAGACCCAGTACTTC,CASSQDSSGGAGETQYF
TRBV6-2/TRBV6-3,many,TRBJ2-3,.,TGTGCCAGCAGTGGAGGGACCGCAGATACGCAGTATTTT,CASSGGTADTQYF
TRBV18,many,TRBJ2-1,.,TGTGCCAGCTCACCACCCGGGAGTCTACGGGAGCAGTTCTTC,CASSPPGSLREQFF
TRBV20-1,many,TRBJ2-1,.,TGCAGTGCTAGCGGGGGTCAGATAGGTAATGAGCAGTTCTTC,CSASGGQIGNEQFF
TRBV3-1,.,TRBJ1-5,.,TGTGCCAGCAGCCAAGTTCCCGGCAATCAGCCCCAGCATTTT,CASSQVPGNQPQHF
TRBV12-3/TRBV12-4,few,TRBJ1-2,.,TGTGCCAGCAGTCCCAACCCCCAGGGAATGGGTGGCTACACCTTC,CASSPNPQGMGGYTF
TRBV15,.,TRBJ2-2,TRBD2,TGTGCCACCAGCAGGGGACTAGCGACGAACACCGGGGAGCTGTTTTTT,CATSRGLATNTGELFF
TRBV4-1,few,TRBJ1-5,TRBD1,TGCGCCAGCAGCCAAACAGGGGATAATCAACAGCCCCAGCATTTT,CASSQTGDNQQPQHF
TRBV12-3/TRBV12-4,.,TRBJ1-1,.,TGTGCCAGCAGTTTAGCGACGGCCACTGAAGCTTTCTTT,CASSLATATEAFF
TRBV10-3,many,TRBJ2-1,.,TGTGCCATCAGTGAGGCGGTTAGGGGCAATGAGCAGTTCTTC,CAISEAVRGNEQFF
TRBV6-2/TRBV6-3,few,TRBJ2-7,TRBD1,TGTGCCAGCACCCTCGCAGGGGGCCGGGAGCAGTACTTC,CASTLAGGREQYF
TRBV6-6,.,TRBJ1-5,TRBD1,TGTGCCAGCAGTTACTCCGCGACAGGGTTTCAGCCCCAGCATTTT,CASSYSATGFQPQHF
TRBV6-1,many,TRBJ2-1,.,TGTGCCAGCAGGGGGGGTACTGAGCAGTTCTTC,CASRGGTEQFF
TRBV10-3,many,TRBJ1-2,.,TGTGCCATCAGGGCGGGAGGCTACACCTTC,CAIRAGGYTF
TRBV28,many,TRBJ1-1,.,TGTGCCAGCAGTTTACCGGTCTCTTCTGAAGCTTTCTTT,CASSLPVSSEAFF
TRBV12-2,few,TRBJ1-1,.,TGTGCAAGTCGCCCTCCCGTTTCTACAGGGGGGGGATCTGAAGCTTTCTTT,CASRPPVSTGGGSEAFF
TRBV4-1,.,TRBJ2-5,.,TGCGCCAGCAGCCCTCGACAGTTTTCAGAGACCCAGTACTTC,CASSPRQFSETQYF
TRBV5-1,.,TRBJ2-1,.,TGCGCCAGCACGTCCACGGGACAACCTACGGATGAGCAGTTCTTC,CASTSTGQPTDEQFF
TRBV6-4,.,TRBJ2-3,TRBD2,TGTGCCAGCAGTGCGCTAGCGGGGGGCACAGATACGCAGTATTTT,CASSALAGGTDTQYF
TRBV5-1,.,TRBJ2-1,.,TGCGCCAGCGCGAATGCGGCGGTGTTAAATGAGCAGTTCTTC,CASANAAVLNEQFF
TRBV5-6,few,TRBJ1-5,.,TGTGCCAGCAGCTTTTTGGGGGCTAAGAGCAATCAGCCCCAGCATTTT,CASSFLGAKSNQPQHF
TRBV11-2,many,TRBJ2-1,TRBD2,TGTGCCAGTTCCGCGGGTAGCGGGGGGGCCTATGAGCAGTTCTTC,CASSAGSGGAYEQFF
TRBV7-2,many,TRBJ2-5,.,TGTGCCAGCAGCCCAACCCGTTATTCGGGCCATCAAGAGACCCAGTACTTC,CASSPTRYSGHQETQYF
TRBV12-3/TRBV12-4,.,TRBJ1-5,.,TGTGCCAGCAGGACGCCGGGGGGCAATCAGCCCCAGCATTTT,CASRTPGGNQPQHF
TRBV20-1,many,TRBJ2-3,TRBD2,TGCAGTGCTACCATCCCGACTAGCGGCACAGATACGCAGTATTTT,CSATIPTSGTDTQYF
TRBV3-1,few,TRBJ2-5,.,TGTGCCAGCAGCCAAGAGCGGAGGTCCCAAGAGACCCAGTACTTC,CASSQERRSQETQYF
TRBV30,.,TRBJ1-1,TRBD1,TGTGCCTGGAGTGGCTATAACAGGGGCCCGCTAAAGAGTGAAGCTTTCTTT,CAWSGYNRGPLKSEAFF
TRBV20-1,many,TRBJ1-5,.,TGCAGTGCTAGAGATAGCCTTCGGGGGGTTGGCAATCAGCCCCAGCATTTT,CSARDSLRGVGNQPQHF
TRBV4-3,many,TRBJ1-6,.,TGCGCCAGCAGCCAAGAGACAGACTATAATTCACCCCTCCACTTT,CASSQETDYNSPLHF
TRBV20-1,.,TRBJ1-2,.,TGCAGTGCTACAGGGGACGGCTATGGCTACACCTTC,CSATGDGYGYTF
TRBV6-4,many,TRBJ2-3,.,TGTGCCACCCGGAGGTCGGGGCTACGCACAGATACGCAGTATTTT,CATRRSGLRTDTQYF
TRBV6-5,few,TRBJ1-2,TRBD1,TGTGCCAGCAGTTCAGACCACACAGGGGGCGATGGCTACACCTTC,CASSSDHTGGDGYTF